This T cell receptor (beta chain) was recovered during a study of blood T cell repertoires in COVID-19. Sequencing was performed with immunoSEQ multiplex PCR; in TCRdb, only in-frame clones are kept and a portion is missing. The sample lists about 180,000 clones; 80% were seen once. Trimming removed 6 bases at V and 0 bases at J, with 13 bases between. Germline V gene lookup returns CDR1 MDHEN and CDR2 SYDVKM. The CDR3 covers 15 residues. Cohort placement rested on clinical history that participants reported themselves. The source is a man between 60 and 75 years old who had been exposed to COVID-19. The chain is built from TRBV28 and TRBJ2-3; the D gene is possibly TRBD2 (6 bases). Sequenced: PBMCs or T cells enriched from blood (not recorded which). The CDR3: CASSPGSPSTDTQYF. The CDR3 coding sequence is TGTGCCAGCAGCCCCGGGAGCCCTAGCACAGATACGCAGTATTTT.